This TCR beta chain was captured by sequencing in a study of T-cell reconstitution after alpha-beta-depleted transplantation in children. Unique molecular identifiers were used to barcode this TCRbeta library. From the PCR reads, TCRdb called clonotypes with MiXCR, one entry per CDR3 protein. The repertoire holds some 490,000 distinct CDR3 sequences, with around 13% as singletons. The TCR originated in a human donor who donated a stem cell graft to a child with combined immunodeficiency. Source: PBMCs from the stem cell graft donor, taken from the stem cell graft.

DNA of the CDR3: TGCGCCAGCAGCTTGGGTTCTCCATCCGGGCCGGGCTATGGCTACACCTTC. Translating it yields CASSLGSPSGPGYGYTF. The chain employs TRBV5-1 and TRBJ1-2, with unresolved D. Germline lookup yields CDR1 SGHRS and CDR2 YFSETQ. V was shortened by 0 bases and J by 4 bases, with 19 bases between the two germline ends. The CDR3 is 17 residues long.